The clone carrying this TCR beta chain occurred a few times. Tagging with unique molecular identifiers was applied to individual cDNA molecules. TCRdb independently ran MiXCR on the 5' RACE reads; one entry per CDR3 protein. This sample carries 85,000 to 95,000 distinct CDR3 sequences, roughly 15% of them seen once, and the ten largest clones take 4.5% to 6%. This record comes from a study of early T cells in non-severe SARS-CoV-2 infection. The receptor was isolated from an adult who was a healthcare worker with PCR-confirmed SARS-CoV-2 infection or an uninfected control (not recorded which). The material was whole blood, obtained at baseline.

DNA of the CDR3: TGTGCTATCCCCCTCCAGTTCTATGGCTACACCTTC. It yields the protein CAIPLQFYGYTF. The genes are TRBV24-1 and TRBJ1-2; D gene uncertain. The CDR3 is 12 amino acids. Germline-derived CDR1 and CDR2 are KGHDR and SFDVKD.